This T cell receptor beta chain was documented in a study of T-cell reconstitution after alpha-beta-depleted transplantation in children. Preparing the TCRbeta library involved the use of unique molecular identifiers. Each CDR3 protein is one row after TCRdb ran MiXCR on the PCR reads. The sample holds more than 400,000 distinct CDR3 sequences; roughly 11% are singletons and the top ten take around 13%. Study-wide results and caveats: In some patients, recipient T cells and intrathymic progenitors surviving conditioning explained high day-60 diversity.

Of note for this clonotype: Its target is not known.

There are 14 residues in the CDR3. V shed 2 bases, J shed 5 bases, and the junction held 1 base outside the gene matches. The source was PBMCs, mostly from graft donor cells, collected 180 days after TCRalphabeta/CD19-depleted stem cell transplant. This TCR derives from a female patient between 2 and 15 years old who had a stem cell transplant for aplastic anemia, so the T cells may come from the graft donor. This chain connects TRBV12-3 or TRBV12-4 to TRBJ1-4, with 8 bases lining up with TRBD1. The CDR3 reads CASSLRTGNEKLFF. The CDR3 bases are TGTGCCAGCAGTTTACGGACAGGGAATGAAAAACTGTTTTTT.